The 13 T cell receptor beta chains reported below all come from one sample, sequenced in a study of vaccination effects on CD4 cells after COVID-19 (dated by TCRdb to 2022 to 2024). These receptors lack a known antigen. The method was the immunoSEQ multiplex PCR assay. TCRdb took over this immuneACCESS table, retaining in-frame rearrangements with V and J assigned. Such tables are incomplete; in checked studies, under half of the missing clones stem from an unresolved V gene, and the remainder is unexplained. This sample comprises some 40,000 clones, about two thirds of them detected only once. The ten largest clones take up approximately 15% of the sample. In the ViraFEST assay, PBMC were stimulated with viral peptide pools, and antigen-specific CD4+ T cell clonotypes were then identified by expansion using TCR sequencing. After around 11 days of culture, CD4+ T cells were isolated with the EasySep CD4+ T cell isolation kit. PCR-confirmed SARS-CoV-2 infection had occurred in convalescent patients between March and December 2020, before the Alpha, Beta and Delta variants emerged in the United States.

The sample here was CD4+ T cells from PBMCs cultured with HCoV-NL63 spike peptides, taken before COVID-19 vaccination. Reading the label with the study, this specimen's cell subset or site is: HCoV-NL63 spike overlapping peptide pool stimulation. The origin of the receptors is a human donor who had a prior SARS-CoV-2 infection.

The gene calls are TRBV7-2 and TRBJ1-1; tentative D call: TRBD1 (6 bases). The length of the CDR3 is 16 residues. Germline V lookup: CDR1 SGHTA, CDR2 FQGNSA. V shed 1 base and J shed 0 bases, with 12 bases lying between them. The CDR3 nucleotides are TGTGCCAGCAGCTTAGTAGGGGGACCCATGAACACTGAAGCTTTCTTT. Translation: CASSLVGGPMNTEAFF.

The V and J genes are TRBV7-9 and TRBJ2-3; D may be TRBD1 or TRBD2 (5 bases each). The V gene's germline CDR1 is SEHNR and CDR2 FQNEAQ (reference sequence). The CDR3 extends over 13 amino acids. The germline V and J ends were trimmed by 11 bases and 4 bases, with 16 bases remaining between them. CDR3 region: CASDGASSDTQYF. CDR3 nucleotide sequence: TGTGCCTCCGACGGGGCTAGCTCAGATACGCAGTATTTT.

V gene TRBV6-6 combines with J gene TRBJ1-1, with D tentatively TRBD1 (5 bases). Germline CDR1 and CDR2: MNHNY and SVGAGI (reference sequence). The CDR3 consists of 15 residues. Trimming removed 4 bases at V and 5 bases at J, with 17 bases between. The CDR3 reads CASSSRGRSRTEAFF. The CDR3 DNA reads as TGTGCCAGCAGTTCAAGGGGACGTTCGCGAACTGAAGCTTTCTTT.

This rearrangement joins TRBV29-1 to TRBJ2-7, with 14 bases identical to TRBD2. CDR3 length equals 12 residues. The trim removed 7 bases at V and 6 bases at J, leaving 2 bases unmatched. Germline loops: CDR1 SQVTM, CDR2 ANQGSEA. This CDR3 is CSGGLAGGEQYF. The CDR3 nucleotides read TGCAGCGGAGGACTAGCGGGAGGCGAGCAGTACTTC.

This clone was detected a few times. The chain couples TRBV7-9 to TRBJ2-5; 9 positions agree with TRBD1. V gave up 4 bases and J gave up 5 bases; unmatched junction bases: 8. Germline CDR1 and CDR2: SEHNR and FQNEAQ (reference sequence). The CDR3 length is 15 residues. The CDR3 region is CASSSTSGTGETQYF. In DNA form, the CDR3 reads TGTGCCAGCAGCTCTACTTCCGGGACAGGGGAGACCCAGTACTTC.

The chain recombines TRBV5-4 with TRBJ2-3; no clear D gene. The CDR3 contains 13 residues. V lost 10 bases and J lost 4, with 16 bases in between. Germline CDR1 SGHNT, CDR2 YYREEE (reference sequence). This CDR3 is CALKAEASDTQYF. CDR3 DNA sequence: TGTGCCCTAAAAGCCGAAGCCTCAGATACGCAGTATTTT. The variable domain in full, with the rest retrieved from reference TRBV5-4 and TRBJ2-3, is ETGVTQSPTHLIKTRGQQVTLRCSSQSGHNTVSWYQQALGQGPQFIFQYYREEENGRGNFPPRFSGLQFPNYSSELNVNALELDDSALYLCALKAEASDTQYFGPGTRLTVL.

The genes are TRBV5-4 and TRBJ1-6; 11 bases agree with TRBD1. V trimming: 3 bases; J trimming: 6 bases; junction bases outside the gene matches: 5. The CDR3 runs to 16 residues. In germline, CDR1 is SGHNT, CDR2 YYREEE (reference sequence). This chain's CDR3 is CASSSRTGGSNSPLHF. The CDR3 DNA sequence: TGTGCCAGCAGCTCGAGGACAGGGGGCAGTAATTCACCCCTCCACTTT.

V usage is TRBV2 and J usage is TRBJ1-6; 10 bases align to TRBD1. Germline V gene data show CDR1 as SNHLY and CDR2 as FYNNEI. The CDR3 runs 16 residues. The J segment lost 9 bases and the V segment lost 7 bases, leaving 12 bases of the junction unmatched. The CDR3 protein is CASTLARGQGSSPLHF. The CDR3 region has the DNA TGTGCCAGCACTCTAGCCCGGGGACAGGGGTCTTCACCCCTCCACTTT.

This rearrangement joins TRBV9 to TRBJ2-5, with D possibly TRBD2 on 6 matching bases. Germline V CDR1 and CDR2: SGDLS, YYNGEE. The CDR3 has 14 residues. Trimming left V 4 bases short and J 0 bases short, with 10 bases between. The CDR3 DNA sequence: TGTGCCAGCAGCCGCGGGACGGACCAAGAGACCCAGTACTTC. Protein: CASSRGTDQETQYF.

V and J are TRBV4-1 and TRBJ2-7; no clear D. V lost 1 base to trimming and J lost 3 bases, with 10 bases between them. The CDR3 extends over 14 amino acids. Looked up from germline, CDR1 is MGHRA and CDR2 is YSYEKL. The CDR3 DNA follows: TGCGCCAGCAGCCAAGGTGACGCCAACTACGAGCAGTACTTC. It codes for CASSQGDANYEQYF.

This chain links TRBV9 with TRBJ2-3, with D tentatively TRBD2 (6 bases). V was clipped by 2 bases and J by 0 bases, with 10 bases between them. Germline V CDR1 and CDR2: SGDLS, YYNGEE. CDR3 length: 15 amino acids. CDR3 nucleotide sequence: TGTGCCAGCAGCGTTGGCGGGGCTAGCACAGATACGCAGTATTTT. This sequence encodes CASSVGGASTDTQYF.

This CDR3 is CASSAQGWTEKLFF. DNA for the CDR3: TGTGCCAGCAGTGCCCAGGGCTGGACTGAAAAACTGTTTTTT. The chain carries TRBV2 and TRBJ1-4; TRBD1 might be the D (5 bases). Looked up from germline, CDR1 is SNHLY and CDR2 is FYNNEI. V was pared by 4 bases and J by 7 bases, with 13 bases between. This CDR3 region has 14 residues. The variable domain in full, completed from reference TRBV2 and TRBJ1-4, reads EPEVTQTPSHQVTQMGQEVILRCVPISNHLYFYWYRQILGQKVEFLVSFYNNEISEKSEIFDDQFSVERPDGSNFTLKIRSTKLEDSAMYFCASSAQGWTEKLFFGSGTQLSVL.

The table lists this clone with a count of one. This CDR3 is CSVGLSREKYTGELFF. DNA for the CDR3: TGCAGCGTTGGCCTCTCCAGGGAAAAATACACCGGGGAGCTGTTTTTT. The chain combines TRBV29-1 with TRBJ2-2, with D perhaps TRBD1 (5 bases). CDR1 and CDR2 (germline): SQVTM, ANQGSEA. The ends were cut back, 4 bases at V and 3 bases at J, with 18 bases in the middle. The CDR3 is made up of 16 amino acids.